The 3 T cell receptor beta chains below all came from one sample that was sequenced in a study of beta chain features in type 1 diabetes. General study points: In all four CD4+ subsets, TCRB CDR3 length was significantly, moderately reduced in type 1 diabetes.

These receptors have no identified antigens. TCRB transcripts that were expressed got sequenced, as all of the isolated RNA had been reverse transcribed. Here immunoSEQ multiplex PCR was the method, and the copy in TCRdb shows in-frame clones only, minus some. Among approximately 160,000 clones listed, around a tenth were seen once. The sample consisted of central memory CD4+ T cells from blood. All receptors come from a man aged 25 to 40 with type 1 diabetes.

A remark on this clone: The sample carries other DNA sequences with the same CDR3. This rearrangement joins TRBV7-3 to TRBJ2-5, with a possible D match to TRBD2 (5 bases). CDR3 size: 13 residues. V lost 3 bases and J lost 2, with 7 bases in between. Germline V gives CDR1 SGHTA, CDR2 FQGTGA. CDR3 nucleotides: TGTGCCAGCAGCTTTTCGGGACAAGAGACCCAGTACTTC. Translation gives CASSFSGQETQYF.

The rearrangement joins TRBV9 to TRBJ2-3, with 8 bases identical to TRBD2. This CDR3 spans 15 amino acids. V lost 4 bases and J lost 6; bases outside the gene matches: 10. Germline CDR1 SGDLS, CDR2 YYNGEE. This CDR3 reads CASSREGGRIDTQYF. The DNA for the CDR3 is TGTGCCAGCAGCCGGGAGGGAGGGCGAATCGATACGCAGTATTTT.

A few counts support this clone. V gene TRBV28 combines with J gene TRBJ2-3; 9 bases are a match to TRBD1. Germline V gives CDR1 MDHEN, CDR2 SYDVKM. V trimming: 5 bases; J trimming: 2 bases; junction bases outside the gene matches: 5. There are 15 residues in the CDR3. The CDR3 DNA is TGTGCCAGCAGTCCACAGGGGGCGTACACAGATACGCAGTATTTT. Translating it yields CASSPQGAYTDTQYF.